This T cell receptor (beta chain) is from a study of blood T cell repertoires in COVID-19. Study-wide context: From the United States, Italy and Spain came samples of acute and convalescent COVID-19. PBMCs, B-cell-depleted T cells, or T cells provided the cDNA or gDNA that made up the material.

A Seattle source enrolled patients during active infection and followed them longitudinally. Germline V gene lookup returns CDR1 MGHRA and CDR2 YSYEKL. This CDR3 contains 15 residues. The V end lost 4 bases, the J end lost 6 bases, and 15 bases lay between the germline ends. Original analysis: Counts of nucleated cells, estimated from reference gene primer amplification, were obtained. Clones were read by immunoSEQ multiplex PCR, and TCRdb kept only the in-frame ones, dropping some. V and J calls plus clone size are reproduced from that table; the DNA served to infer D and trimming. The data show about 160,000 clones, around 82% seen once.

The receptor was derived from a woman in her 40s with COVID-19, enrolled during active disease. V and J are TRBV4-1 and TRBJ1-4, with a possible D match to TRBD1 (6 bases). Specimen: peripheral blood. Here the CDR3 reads CASSRTALADEKLFF. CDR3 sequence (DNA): TGCGCCAGCAGCCGGACAGCTCTAGCGGATGAAAAACTGTTTTTT.